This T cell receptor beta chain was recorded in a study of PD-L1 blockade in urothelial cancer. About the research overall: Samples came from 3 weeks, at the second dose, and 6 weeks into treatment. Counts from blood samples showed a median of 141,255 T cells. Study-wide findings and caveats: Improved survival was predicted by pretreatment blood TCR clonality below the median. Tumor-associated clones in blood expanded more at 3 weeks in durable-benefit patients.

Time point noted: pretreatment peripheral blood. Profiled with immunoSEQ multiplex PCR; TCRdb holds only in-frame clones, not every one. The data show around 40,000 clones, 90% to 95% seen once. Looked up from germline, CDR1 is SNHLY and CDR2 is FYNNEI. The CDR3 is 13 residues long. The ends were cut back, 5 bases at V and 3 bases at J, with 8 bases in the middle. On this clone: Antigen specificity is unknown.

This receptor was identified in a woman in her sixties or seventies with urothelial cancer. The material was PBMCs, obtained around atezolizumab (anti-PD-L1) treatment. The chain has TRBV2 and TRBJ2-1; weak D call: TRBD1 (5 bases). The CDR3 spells CASSTGNYNEQFF. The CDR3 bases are TGTGCCAGCAGTACAGGAAACTACAATGAGCAGTTCTTC.